Listed below are T cell receptor beta chains from one sample, sequenced in a study of shared clonotypes between healthy human individuals. Sequenced by immunoSEQ multiplex PCR; TCRdb stores in-frame clones only, minus some. Here the sample spans some 2 million clones, 85% to 95% being singletons. Sequencing used naive CD4+ T cells sorted from blood. Receptors originate from a young man in good health. The CDR3 runs from the conserved cysteine through the conserved F or W. D genes are given only for firm matches. Clone size is stated in some rows and not others, as once, few, many or a class when expanded.

d_gene	v_gene	abundance	j_gene	CDR3aa	CDR3nt
-	TRBV7-9	once	TRBJ1-2	CASSPTSNYGYTF	TGTGCCAGCAGCCCCACATCTAACTATGGCTACACCTTC
-	TRBV6-7	-	TRBJ2-2	CASSPFSGSNTGELFF	TGTGCCAGCAGTCCCTTTTCCGGATCGAACACCGGGGAGCTGTTTTTT
-	TRBV18	-	TRBJ1-3	CASSGQSSGNTIYF	TGTGCCAGCTCAGGACAGTCCTCTGGAAACACCATATATTTT
-	TRBV19	-	TRBJ1-1	CASRVRINTEAFF	TGTGCCAGTAGGGTCCGGATCAACACTGAAGCTTTCTTT
TRBD2	TRBV4-3	-	TRBJ2-1	CASSQGVAGAEIREQFF	TGCGCCAGCAGCCAAGGGGTAGCGGGAGCTGAGATTAGGGAGCAGTTCTTC
-	TRBV5-1	-	TRBJ2-2	CASSLAAAVNTGELFF	TGCGCCAGCAGCTTGGCGGCAGCAGTTAACACCGGGGAGCTGTTTTTT
-	TRBV7-9	once	TRBJ2-1	CASSQTVGEQFF	TGTGCCAGCAGCCAAACAGTAGGCGAGCAGTTCTTC
-	TRBV7-2	-	TRBJ1-2	CASSPARSDTF	TGTGCCAGCAGCCCTGCGAGATCTGACACCTTC
-	TRBV7-9	-	TRBJ2-5	CGLGGETQYF	TGTGGGTTGGGGGGAGAGACCCAGTACTTC
-	TRBV5-5	-	TRBJ2-7	CASSREDLGYEQYF	TGTGCCAGCAGCAGGGAAGATCTGGGCTACGAGCAGTACTTC
-	TRBV7-9	-	TRBJ2-5	CASSLDVWEQETQYF	TGTGCCAGCAGCTTAGATGTTTGGGAGCAAGAGACCCAGTACTTC
TRBD1	TRBV30	-	TRBJ1-4	CAWSVQSSGGNGKLFF	TGTGCCTGGAGTGTACAGTCGTCAGGGGGTAACGGAAAACTGTTTTTT
TRBD1	TRBV11-2	-	TRBJ1-2	CASSVGQVIYGYTF	TGTGCCAGCAGCGTGGGACAGGTCATCTATGGCTACACCTTC
-	TRBV10-3	-	TRBJ1-2	CAISNDGYGYTF	TGTGCCATCAGTAACGACGGTTATGGCTACACCTTC
TRBD2	TRBV11-3	-	TRBJ2-3	CASSLAGTDTQYF	TGTGCCAGCAGCCTAGCGGGCACAGATACGCAGTATTTT
-	TRBV27	-	TRBJ1-6	CASSLLDGHNSPLHF	TGTGCCAGCAGTTTACTTGACGGCCATAATTCACCCCTCCACTTT
-	TRBV10-3	-	TRBJ2-1	CAISESGDGSYNEQFF	TGTGCCATCAGTGAGTCAGGGGACGGATCCTACAATGAGCAGTTCTTC
-	TRBV5-6	-	TRBJ2-2	CASSLVGLSAGELFF	TGTGCCAGCAGCTTGGTAGGACTGAGCGCCGGGGAGCTGTTTTTT
-	TRBV23-1	-	TRBJ1-6	CASTPEGKISYNSPLHF	TGCGCCAGCACCCCCGAAGGAAAAATCTCCTATAATTCACCCCTCCACTTT
-	TRBV5-1	-	TRBJ2-7	CASSSEPDGTYEQYF	TGCGCCAGCAGCTCAGAGCCGGACGGAACCTACGAGCAGTACTTC
-	TRBV10-3	-	TRBJ2-7	CATRTVYEQYF	TGTGCCACCCGGACAGTCTACGAGCAGTACTTC
-	TRBV6-5	-	TRBJ2-7	CASFRRADDEQYF	TGTGCCAGCTTCAGGCGTGCGGATGACGAGCAGTACTTC
TRBD1	TRBV28	few	TRBJ1-5	CASSPPGQGGQPQHF	TGTGCCAGCAGCCCACCGGGACAGGGGGGACAGCCCCAGCATTTT
-	TRBV6-1	-	TRBJ2-7	CASSVSGEQYEQYF	TGTGCCAGCAGCGTGTCAGGGGAGCAGTACGAGCAGTACTTC
-	TRBV28	-	TRBJ1-2	CASSPIIWGIYGYTF	TGTGCCAGCAGTCCTATAATTTGGGGGATCTATGGCTACACCTTC
TRBD1	TRBV11-3	-	TRBJ2-1	CASSSGQGDYNEQFF	TGTGCCAGCAGCTCGGGACAGGGGGACTACAATGAGCAGTTCTTC
TRBD1	TRBV7-7	-	TRBJ2-1	CAASQGAYEQFF	TGTGCTGCTTCCCAGGGGGCTTATGAGCAGTTCTTC
-	TRBV5-1	-	TRBJ2-7	CASSLDPGSSYEQYF	TGCGCCAGCAGCTTGGATCCAGGGAGCTCCTACGAGCAGTACTTC
-	TRBV30	-	TRBJ1-2	CAWSSNYGYTF	TGTGCCTGGAGTAGCAACTATGGCTACACCTTC
TRBD1	TRBV19	-	TRBJ1-2	CASRDRLPYGYTF	TGTGCCAGTAGGGACAGGCTACCCTATGGCTACACCTTC
TRBD1	TRBV5-1	-	TRBJ1-4	CASSSGGSSEKLFF	TGCGCCAGCAGCTCAGGGGGTTCGAGTGAAAAACTGTTTTTT
-	TRBV7-9	-	TRBJ2-7	CASSLLHSLTYEQYF	TGTGCCAGCAGCTTACTTCACTCGCTTACCTACGAGCAGTACTTC
-	TRBV6-6	-	TRBJ2-6	CASTKPSGANVLTF	TGTGCCAGCACTAAACCCTCTGGGGCCAACGTCCTGACTTTC
-	TRBV2	few	TRBJ1-6	CASTPAPGPLYNSPLHF	TGTGCCAGCACCCCAGCCCCAGGCCCTCTCTATAATTCACCCCTCCACTTT
-	TRBV7-7	-	TRBJ2-3	CASSLGLLDTQYF	TGTGCTAGCAGCTTGGGACTCCTAGATACGCAGTATTTT
-	TRBV10-3	-	TRBJ2-2	CAISENSNTGELFF	TGTGCCATCAGTGAAAACAGCAACACCGGGGAGCTGTTTTTT
-	TRBV10-3	once	TRBJ2-2	CAISEGYKNTGELFF	TGTGCCATCAGTGAGGGATACAAGAACACCGGGGAGCTGTTTTTT
-	TRBV6-1	-	TRBJ1-2	CASSSRDGNYGYTF	TGTGCCAGCAGTTCCCGGGACGGAAACTATGGCTACACCTTC
TRBD2	TRBV19	-	TRBJ2-3	CASSIDRTSGGTDTQYF	TGTGCCAGTAGTATAGATAGGACTAGCGGGGGCACAGATACGCAGTATTTT
TRBD2	TRBV11-2	-	TRBJ2-7	CASSSRTSGYEQYF	TGTGCCAGCAGCTCCCGGACTAGCGGGTACGAGCAGTACTTC
-	TRBV7-9	-	TRBJ1-6	CASSLVGAPSNSPLHF	TGTGCCAGCAGCTTAGTTGGGGCCCCCTCGAATTCACCCCTCCACTTT
TRBD2	TRBV7-2	-	TRBJ2-3	CASSYGLAGGSWDTQYF	TGTGCCAGCAGCTACGGACTAGCGGGGGGTTCTTGGGATACGCAGTATTTT
-	TRBV10-3	-	TRBJ2-5	CAIKTDRNEETQYF	TGTGCCATCAAAACGGACCGGAACGAAGAGACCCAGTACTTC
-	TRBV19	-	TRBJ2-7	CASSRGLSEQYF	TGTGCCAGTAGCAGGGGACTTTCCGAGCAGTACTTC
TRBD2	TRBV4-3	-	TRBJ2-7	CASSHTREVASYEQYF	TGCGCCAGCAGCCACACGCGGGAGGTGGCCTCCTACGAGCAGTACTTC